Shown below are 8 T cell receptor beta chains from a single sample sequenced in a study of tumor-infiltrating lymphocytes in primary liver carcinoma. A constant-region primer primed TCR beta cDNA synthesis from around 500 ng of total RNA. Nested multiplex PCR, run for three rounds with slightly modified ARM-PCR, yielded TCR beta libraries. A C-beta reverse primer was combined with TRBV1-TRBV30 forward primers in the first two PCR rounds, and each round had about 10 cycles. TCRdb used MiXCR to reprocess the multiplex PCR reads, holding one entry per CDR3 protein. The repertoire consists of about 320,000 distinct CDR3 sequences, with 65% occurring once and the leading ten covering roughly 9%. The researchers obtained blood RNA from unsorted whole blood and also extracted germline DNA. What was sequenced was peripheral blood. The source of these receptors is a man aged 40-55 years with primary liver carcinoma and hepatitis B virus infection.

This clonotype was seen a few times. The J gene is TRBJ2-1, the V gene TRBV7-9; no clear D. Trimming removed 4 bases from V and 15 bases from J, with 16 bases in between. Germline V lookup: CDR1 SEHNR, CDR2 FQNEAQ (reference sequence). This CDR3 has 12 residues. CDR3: CASSSTPETRFF. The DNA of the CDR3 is TGTGCCAGCAGCTCGACTCCTGAGACCAGGTTCTTC.

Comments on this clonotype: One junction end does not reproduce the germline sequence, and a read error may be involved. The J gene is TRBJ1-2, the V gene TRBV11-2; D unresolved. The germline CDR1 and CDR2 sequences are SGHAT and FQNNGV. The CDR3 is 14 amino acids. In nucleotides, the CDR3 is TGTGCCAGCAGTCCCGACACCCCTGGGGATGGCTGCACCTTC. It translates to CASSPDTPGDGCTF. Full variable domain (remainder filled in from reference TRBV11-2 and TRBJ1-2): EAGVAQSPRYKIIEKRQSVAFWCNPISGHATLYWYQQILGQGPKLLIQFQNNGVVDDSQLPKDRFSAERLKGVDSTLKIQPAKLEDSAVYLCASSPDTPGDGCTFGSGTRLTVV.

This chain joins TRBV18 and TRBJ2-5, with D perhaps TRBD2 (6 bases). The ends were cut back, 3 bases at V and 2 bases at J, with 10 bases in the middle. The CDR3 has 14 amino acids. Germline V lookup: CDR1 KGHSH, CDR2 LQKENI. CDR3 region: CASSPGLEQETQYF. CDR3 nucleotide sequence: TGTGCCAGCTCACCGGGACTCGAACAAGAGACCCAGTACTTC.

CDR3 protein: CASSSPSYNEQFF. The DNA of the CDR3 is TGTGCCAGTTCGAGTCCCTCCTACAATGAGCAGTTCTTC. The J gene is TRBJ2-1, the V gene TRBV19; D not resolved. From germline, CDR1 is LNHDA and CDR2 SQIVND (reference sequence). V was trimmed by 8 bases and J by 0 bases, leaving 8 bases between them. The CDR3 runs to 13 residues.

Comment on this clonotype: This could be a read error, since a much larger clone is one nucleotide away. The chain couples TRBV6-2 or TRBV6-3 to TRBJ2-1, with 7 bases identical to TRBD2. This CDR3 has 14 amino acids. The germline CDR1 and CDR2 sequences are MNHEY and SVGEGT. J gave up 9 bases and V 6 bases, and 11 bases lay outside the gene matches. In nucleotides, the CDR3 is TGTGCCAGCAGCCGTAGCGGGTGTGGTGGTGAGCAGTTCTTC. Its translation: CASSRSGCGGEQFF.

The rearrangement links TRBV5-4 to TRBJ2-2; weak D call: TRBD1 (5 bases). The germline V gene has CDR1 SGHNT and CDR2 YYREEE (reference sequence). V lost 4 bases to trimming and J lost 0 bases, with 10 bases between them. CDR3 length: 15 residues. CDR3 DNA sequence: TGTGCCAGCAGCCAGGGAATTTCGAACACCGGGGAGCTGTTTTTT. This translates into CASSQGISNTGELFF.

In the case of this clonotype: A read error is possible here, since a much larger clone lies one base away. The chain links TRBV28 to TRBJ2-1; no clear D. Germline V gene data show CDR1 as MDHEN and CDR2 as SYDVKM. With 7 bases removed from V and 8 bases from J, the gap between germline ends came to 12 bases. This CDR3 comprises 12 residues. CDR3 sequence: CASNTGVHEQFF. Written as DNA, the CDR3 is TGTGCCAGCAATACCGGAGTGCATGAGCAGTTCTTC.

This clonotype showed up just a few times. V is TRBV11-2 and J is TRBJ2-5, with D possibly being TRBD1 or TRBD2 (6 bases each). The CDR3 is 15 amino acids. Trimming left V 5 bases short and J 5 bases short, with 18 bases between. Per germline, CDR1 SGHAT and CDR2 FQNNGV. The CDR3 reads CASSLLGGSGETQYF. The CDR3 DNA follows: TGTGCCAGCAGCCTCCTGGGGGGCTCTGGGGAGACCCAGTACTTC.